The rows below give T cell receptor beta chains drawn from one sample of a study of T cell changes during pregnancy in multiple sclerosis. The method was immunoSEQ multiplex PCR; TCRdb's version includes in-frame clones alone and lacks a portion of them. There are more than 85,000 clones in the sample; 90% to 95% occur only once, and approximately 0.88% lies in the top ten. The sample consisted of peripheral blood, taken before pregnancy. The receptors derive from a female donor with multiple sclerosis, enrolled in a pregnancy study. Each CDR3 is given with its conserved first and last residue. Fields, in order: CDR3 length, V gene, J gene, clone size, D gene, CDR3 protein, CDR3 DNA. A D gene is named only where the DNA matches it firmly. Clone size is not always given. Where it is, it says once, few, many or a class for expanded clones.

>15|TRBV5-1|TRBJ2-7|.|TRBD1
CASSLAQTGPYEQYF
TGCGCCAGCAGCTTGGCCCAGACAGGGCCCTACGAGCAGTACTTC
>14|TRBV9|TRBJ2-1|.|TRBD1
CASSDGQGGTEQFF
TGTGCCAGCAGCGACGGACAGGGAGGTACTGAGCAGTTCTTC
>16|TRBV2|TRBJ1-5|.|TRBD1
CASSEAIGQGTQPQHF
TGTGCCAGCAGTGAAGCGATAGGACAGGGGACGCAGCCCCAGCATTTT
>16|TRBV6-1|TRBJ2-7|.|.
CASSEARKGLPYEQYF
TGTGCCAGCAGTGAAGCTCGGAAGGGGCTACCCTACGAGCAGTACTTC
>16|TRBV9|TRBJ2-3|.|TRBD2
CASSERLAGFTDTQYF
TGTGCCAGCAGCGAGAGACTAGCGGGGTTCACAGATACGCAGTATTTT
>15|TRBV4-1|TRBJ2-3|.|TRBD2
CASSQVSGSTDTQYF
TGCGCCAGCAGCCAAGTTAGCGGGAGCACAGATACGCAGTATTTT
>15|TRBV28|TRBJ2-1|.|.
CASSLSGQGYNEQFF
TGTGCCAGCAGTTTAAGTGGCCAGGGATACAATGAGCAGTTCTTC
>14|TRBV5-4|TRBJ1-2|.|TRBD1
CASSDRGTSYGYTF
TGTGCCAGCAGCGACAGGGGGACCTCATATGGCTACACCTTC
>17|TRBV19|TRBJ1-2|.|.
CASSNPTSERSIYGYTF
TGTGCCAGTAGTAACCCCACCAGCGAACGGAGCATCTATGGCTACACCTTC
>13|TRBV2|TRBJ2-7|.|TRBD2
CASSRTSGYEQYF
TGTGCCAGCAGTCGGACTAGCGGGTACGAGCAGTACTTC
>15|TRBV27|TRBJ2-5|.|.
CASSLYREAGETQYF
TGTGCCAGCAGTTTATACCGGGAAGCGGGAGAGACCCAGTACTTC
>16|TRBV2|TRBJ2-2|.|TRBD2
CASSGLAGGRTGELFF
TGTGCCAGCAGTGGGCTAGCGGGAGGTCGGACCGGGGAGCTGTTTTTT
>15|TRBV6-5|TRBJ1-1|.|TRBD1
CASSRTGGGNTEAFF
TGTGCCAGCAGTAGGACAGGGGGCGGGAACACTGAAGCTTTCTTT
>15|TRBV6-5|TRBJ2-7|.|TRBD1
CASSYSGQGTYEQYF
TGTGCCAGCAGTTACTCGGGACAGGGGACCTACGAGCAGTACTTC
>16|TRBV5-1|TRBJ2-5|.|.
CASSKITVNQQETQYF
TGCGCCAGCAGCAAAATCACAGTAAACCAACAAGAGACCCAGTACTTC
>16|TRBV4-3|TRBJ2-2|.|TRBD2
CASSRGLAANTGELFF
TGCGCCAGCAGCCGAGGACTAGCGGCTAACACCGGGGAGCTGTTTTTT
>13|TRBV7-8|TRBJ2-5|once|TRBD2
CASSLNRGGTQYF
TGTGCCAGCAGCTTAAACCGGGGGGGGACCCAGTACTTC
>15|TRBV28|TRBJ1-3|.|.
CASSPQGTTGNTIYF
TGTGCCAGCAGTCCACAGGGAACTACTGGAAACACCATATATTTT
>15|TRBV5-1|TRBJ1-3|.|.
CASSLFTGSGNTIYF
TGCGCCAGCAGCTTGTTCACAGGGTCTGGAAACACCATATATTTT
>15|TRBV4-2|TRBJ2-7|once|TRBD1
CASSRTGGISYEQYF
TGTGCCAGCAGCCGAACAGGGGGCATTTCCTACGAGCAGTACTTC
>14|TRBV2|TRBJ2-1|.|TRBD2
CATIGGTSGREQFF
TGTGCCACAATTGGAGGGACTAGCGGGAGGGAGCAGTTCTTC
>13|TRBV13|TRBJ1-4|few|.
CASNLGGSEKLFF
TGTGCCAGCAACCTAGGGGGGAGTGAAAAACTGTTTTTT
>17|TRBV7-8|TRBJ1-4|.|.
CASSLALGEGPNEKLFF
TGTGCCAGCAGCTTAGCGCTGGGGGAGGGCCCAAATGAAAAACTGTTTTTT
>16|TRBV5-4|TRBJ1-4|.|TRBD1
CASSFDRDPAKEKLFF
TGTGCCAGCAGTTTTGACAGGGACCCCGCAAAGGAAAAACTGTTTTTT
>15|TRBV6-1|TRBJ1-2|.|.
CASRTLREQGNGYTF
TGTGCCAGCAGGACCCTTCGGGAACAGGGCAACGGCTACACCTTC
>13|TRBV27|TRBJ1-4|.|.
CASSSGVREKLFF
TGTGCCAGCTCTTCGGGGGTAAGGGAAAAACTGTTTTTT
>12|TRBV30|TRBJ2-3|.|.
CAWSNIISTQYF
TGTGCCTGGAGTAATATAATTTCGACGCAGTATTTT
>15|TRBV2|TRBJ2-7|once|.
CASSEVRGQFYEQYF
TGTGCCAGCAGTGAAGTCCGTGGACAGTTCTACGAGCAGTACTTC
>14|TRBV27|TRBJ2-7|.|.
CASRFQTGSYEQYF
TGTGCCAGCAGATTTCAGACGGGATCCTACGAGCAGTACTTC
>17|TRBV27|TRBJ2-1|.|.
CASTLNQGDFTYNEQFF
TGTGCCAGCACCCTTAATCAGGGGGACTTTACCTACAATGAGCAGTTCTTC
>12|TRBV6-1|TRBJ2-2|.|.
CASTGNTGELFF
TGTGCCAGCACAGGAAACACCGGGGAGCTGTTTTTT
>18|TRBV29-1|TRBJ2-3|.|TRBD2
CSVGVGLAGGRGADTQYF
TGCAGCGTTGGGGTGGGACTAGCGGGAGGGCGTGGGGCAGATACGCAGTATTTT
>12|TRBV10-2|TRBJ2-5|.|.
CASLTSQETQYF
TGCGCCAGCTTGACTAGTCAAGAGACCCAGTACTTC
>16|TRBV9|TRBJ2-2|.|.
CASSSSGGSHTGELFF
TGTGCCAGCAGCTCAAGCGGAGGGAGTCACACCGGGGAGCTGTTTTTT
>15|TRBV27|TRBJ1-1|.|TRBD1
CASSPVQGLGTEAFF
TGTGCCAGCAGTCCGGTACAGGGGTTGGGCACTGAAGCTTTCTTT
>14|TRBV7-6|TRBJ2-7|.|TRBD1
CASSPRQGGYEQYF
TGTGCCAGCAGCCCACGACAGGGGGGCTACGAGCAGTACTTC
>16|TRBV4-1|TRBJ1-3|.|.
CASSLGQQSSGNTIYF
TGCGCCAGCAGCCTCGGACAACAGAGCTCCGGAAACACCATATATTTT